What follows is one T cell receptor beta chain and its context. The data derive from a study of T cell clones after liver transplantation. V shed 6 bases and J 4 bases; nucleotides not matched to a gene: 3. Germline values: CDR1 MDHEN, CDR2 SYDVKM. The length of the CDR3 is 12 residues. Profiling relied on immunoSEQ multiplex PCR, and the TCRdb table lists in-frame clones only, not all of them. Of about 72,000 clones listed, more than 90% are singletons. The sequence was obtained from a human donor who received a liver transplant. The starting material was CD4+ T cells from blood, obtained before liver transplant. The chain has TRBV28 and TRBJ2-7; 7 bases match TRBD1. The CDR3 DNA is TGTGCCAGCAGGGGACAGTTGTACGAGCAGTACTTC. Protein: CASRGQLYEQYF.